This TCR beta chain was identified during a study of blood T cell repertoires in COVID-19. Study summary: PBMCs, B-cell-depleted T cells, or T cells provided the cDNA or gDNA that made up the material.

Clones were sequenced by immunoSEQ multiplex PCR, and TCRdb holds only the in-frame ones, with some missing. The data show about 160,000 clones, roughly 93% seen once. The CDR3 spans 11 residues. J was trimmed by 7 bases and V by 5 bases; bases with no gene match: 3. Germline lookup yields CDR1 DFQATT and CDR2 SNEGSKA (reference sequence). The specimen was peripheral blood. The chain employs TRBV20-1 and TRBJ1-1; TRBD1 matches at 8 bases. The sequence was collected from a man in his late teens or twenties with acute or convalescent COVID-19. This CDR3 is CSADTGGEAFF. The DNA for the CDR3 is TGCAGTGCTGATACAGGGGGTGAAGCTTTCTTT.